This is a list of T cell receptor beta chains from one sample in a study of T cells in tuberculosis. Measured with immunoSEQ multiplex PCR; TCRdb has only the in-frame clones, and not every one. The sample yields about 37,000 clones, approximately 90% seen once. This specimen was PBMCs, taken at tuberculosis diagnosis. These receptors originate from an adult with tuberculosis. The CDR3 runs from the conserved cysteine through the conserved F or W.

J: TRBJ2-3
V: TRBV2
CDR3: CASSVGAGGTDTQYF

J: TRBJ2-5
V: TRBV28
CDR3: CASSLWGREETQYF

J: TRBJ2-2
V: TRBV9
CDR3: CASSPVGGITGELFF

J: TRBJ1-1
V: TRBV7-2
CDR3: CASSLAHAGRGEAFF

J: TRBJ1-6
V: TRBV13
CDR3: CASSLSPGLSPLHF

J: TRBJ1-2
V: TRBV10-2
CDR3: CASSLTGNYGYTF

J: TRBJ2-7
V: TRBV19
CDR3: CASSFSGTSLYEQYF

J: TRBJ1-3
V: TRBV10-2
CDR3: CASRLARGSGNTIYF

J: TRBJ2-3
V: TRBV5-6
CDR3: CASCMGDRDTDTQYF

J: TRBJ2-1
V: TRBV9
CDR3: CASRPGLAGGNEQFF

J: TRBJ2-1
V: TRBV4-1
CDR3: CASSQGLQGRGEQFF

J: TRBJ1-6
V: TRBV2
CDR3: CASKRDSLYNSPLHF

J: TRBJ1-2
V: TRBV6-5
CDR3: CASSYPGTAFYTF

J: TRBJ2-2
V: TRBV9
CDR3: CASSVEGHQNTGELFF

J: TRBJ1-1
V: TRBV5-1
CDR3: CASSLEAGEAFF

J: TRBJ2-2
V: TRBV6-6
CDR3: CASRPDSGTGELFF

J: TRBJ2-4
V: TRBV5-6
CDR3: CASSLALSGQAKNIQYF

J: TRBJ2-3
V: TRBV7-2
CDR3: CASSLDRGPQYF

J: TRBJ1-2
V: TRBV19
CDR3: CASSSDRVGGYTF